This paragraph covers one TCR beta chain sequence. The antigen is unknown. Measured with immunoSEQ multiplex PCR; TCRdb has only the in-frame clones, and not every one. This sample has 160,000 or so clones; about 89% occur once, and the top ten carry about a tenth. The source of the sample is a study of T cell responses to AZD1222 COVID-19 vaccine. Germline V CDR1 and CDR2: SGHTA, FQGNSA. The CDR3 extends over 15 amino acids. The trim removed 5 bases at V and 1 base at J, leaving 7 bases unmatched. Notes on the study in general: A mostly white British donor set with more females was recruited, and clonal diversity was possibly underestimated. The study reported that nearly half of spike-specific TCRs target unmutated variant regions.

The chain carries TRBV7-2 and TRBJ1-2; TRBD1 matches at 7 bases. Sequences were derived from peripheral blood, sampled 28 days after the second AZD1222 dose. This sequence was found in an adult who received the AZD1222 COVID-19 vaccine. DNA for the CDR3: TGTGCCAGCAGCATTTACAGGGGAGGTAACTATGGCTACACCTTC. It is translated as CASSIYRGGNYGYTF.